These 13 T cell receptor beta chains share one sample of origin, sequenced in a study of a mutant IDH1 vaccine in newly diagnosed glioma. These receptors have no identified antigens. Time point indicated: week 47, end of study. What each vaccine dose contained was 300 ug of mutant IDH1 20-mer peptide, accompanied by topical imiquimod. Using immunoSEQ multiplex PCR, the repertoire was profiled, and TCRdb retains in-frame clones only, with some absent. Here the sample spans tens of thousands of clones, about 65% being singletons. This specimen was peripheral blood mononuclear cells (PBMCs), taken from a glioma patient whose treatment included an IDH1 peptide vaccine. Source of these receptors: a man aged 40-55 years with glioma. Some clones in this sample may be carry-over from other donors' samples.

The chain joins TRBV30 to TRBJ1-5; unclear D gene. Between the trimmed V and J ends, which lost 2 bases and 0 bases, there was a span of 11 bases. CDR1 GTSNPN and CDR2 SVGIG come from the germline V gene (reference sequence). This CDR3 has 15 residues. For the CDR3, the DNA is TGTGCCTGGAGTCCCCAAGGGTCTAGCAATCAGCCCCAGCATTTT. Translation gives CAWSPQGSSNQPQHF.

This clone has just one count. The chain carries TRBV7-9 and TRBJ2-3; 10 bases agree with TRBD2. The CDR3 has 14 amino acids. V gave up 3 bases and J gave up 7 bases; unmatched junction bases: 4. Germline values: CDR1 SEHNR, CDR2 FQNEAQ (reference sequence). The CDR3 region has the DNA TGTGCCAGCAGCTTCAGCGGGGGGGGGAATACGCAGTATTTT. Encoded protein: CASSFSGGGNTQYF.

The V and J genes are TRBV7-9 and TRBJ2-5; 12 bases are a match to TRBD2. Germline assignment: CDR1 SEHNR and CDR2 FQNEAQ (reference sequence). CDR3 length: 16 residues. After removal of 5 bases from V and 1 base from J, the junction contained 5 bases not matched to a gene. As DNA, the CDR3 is TGTGCCAGCAGCCGAGCTAGCGGGGGGGCCCAAGAGACCCAGTACTTC. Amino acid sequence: CASSRASGGAQETQYF.

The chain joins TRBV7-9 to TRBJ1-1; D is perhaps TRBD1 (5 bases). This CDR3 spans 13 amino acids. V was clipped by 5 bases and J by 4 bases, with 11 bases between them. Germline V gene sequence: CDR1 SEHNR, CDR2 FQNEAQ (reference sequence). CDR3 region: CASSPGVRTEAFF. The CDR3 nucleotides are TGTGCCAGCAGCCCGGGGGTGCGCACTGAAGCTTTCTTT.

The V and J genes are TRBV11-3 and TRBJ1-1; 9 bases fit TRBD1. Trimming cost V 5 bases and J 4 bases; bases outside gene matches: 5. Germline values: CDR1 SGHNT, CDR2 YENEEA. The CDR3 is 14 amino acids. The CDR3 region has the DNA TGTGCCAGCAGCCGGACAGGGGTCGGCACTGAAGCTTTCTTT. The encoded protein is CASSRTGVGTEAFF.

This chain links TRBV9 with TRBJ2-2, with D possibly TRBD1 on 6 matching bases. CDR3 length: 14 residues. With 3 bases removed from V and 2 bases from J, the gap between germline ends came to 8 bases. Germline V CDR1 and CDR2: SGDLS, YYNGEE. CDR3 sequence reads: CASSEGTNTGELFF. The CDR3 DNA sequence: TGTGCCAGCAGCGAAGGGACAAACACCGGGGAGCTGTTTTTT.

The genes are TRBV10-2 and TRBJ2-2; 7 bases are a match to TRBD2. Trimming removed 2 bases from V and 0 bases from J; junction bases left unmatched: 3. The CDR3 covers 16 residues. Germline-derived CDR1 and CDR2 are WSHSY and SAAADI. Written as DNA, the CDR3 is TGCGCCAGCAGTGAGAGGAGCGGGGCGAACACCGGGGAGCTGTTTTTT. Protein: CASSERSGANTGELFF.

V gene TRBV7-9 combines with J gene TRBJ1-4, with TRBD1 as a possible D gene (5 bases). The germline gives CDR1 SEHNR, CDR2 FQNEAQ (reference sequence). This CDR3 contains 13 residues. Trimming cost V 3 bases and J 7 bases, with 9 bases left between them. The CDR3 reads CASSFGGVEKLFF. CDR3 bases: TGTGCCAGCAGCTTCGGAGGGGTTGAAAAACTGTTTTTT. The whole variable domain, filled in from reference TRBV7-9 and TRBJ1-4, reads DTGVSQNPRHKITKRGQNVTFRCDPISEHNRLYWYRQTLGQGPEFLTYFQNEAQLEKSRLLSDRFSAERPKGSFSTLEIQRTEQGDSAMYLCASSFGGVEKLFFGSGTQLSVL.

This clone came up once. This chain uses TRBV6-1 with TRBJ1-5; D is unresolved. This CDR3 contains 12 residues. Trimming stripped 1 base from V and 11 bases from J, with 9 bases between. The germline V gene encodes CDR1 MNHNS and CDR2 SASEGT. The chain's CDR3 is CASSEVRGAQHF. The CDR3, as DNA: TGTGCCAGCAGTGAAGTTCGAGGAGCCCAGCATTTT.

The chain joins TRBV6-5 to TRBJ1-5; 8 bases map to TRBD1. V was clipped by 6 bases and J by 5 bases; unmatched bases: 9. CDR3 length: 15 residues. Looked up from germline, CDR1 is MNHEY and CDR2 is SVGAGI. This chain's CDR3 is CASSRTGNSDQPQHF. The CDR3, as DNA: TGTGCCAGCAGCCGGACAGGGAATAGTGATCAGCCCCAGCATTTT.

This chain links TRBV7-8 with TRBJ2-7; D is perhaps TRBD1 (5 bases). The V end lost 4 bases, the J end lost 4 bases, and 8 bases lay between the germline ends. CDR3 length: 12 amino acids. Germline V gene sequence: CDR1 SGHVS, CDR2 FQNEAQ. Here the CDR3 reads CASSYQGYEQYF. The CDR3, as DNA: TGTGCCAGCAGCTATCAGGGTTACGAGCAGTACTTC.

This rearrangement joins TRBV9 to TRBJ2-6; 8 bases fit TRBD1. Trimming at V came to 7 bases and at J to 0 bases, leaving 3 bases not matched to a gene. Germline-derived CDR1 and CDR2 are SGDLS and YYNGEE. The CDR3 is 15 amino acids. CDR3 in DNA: TGTGCCAGCGACAGGGGTATCTCTGGGGCCAACGTCCTGACTTTC. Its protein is CASDRGISGANVLTF. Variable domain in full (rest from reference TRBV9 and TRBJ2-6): DSGVTQTPKHLITATGQRVTLRCSPRSGDLSVYWYQQSLDQGLQFLIQYYNGEERAKGNILERFSAQQFPDLHSELNLSSLELGDSALYFCASDRGISGANVLTFGAGSRLTVL.

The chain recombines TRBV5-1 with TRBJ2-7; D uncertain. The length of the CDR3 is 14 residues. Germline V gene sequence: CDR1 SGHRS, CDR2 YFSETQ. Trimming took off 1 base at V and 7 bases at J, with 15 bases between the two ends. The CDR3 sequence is CASSLYSNTGEQYF. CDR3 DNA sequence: TGCGCCAGCAGCTTGTACTCCAACACCGGTGAGCAGTACTTC.